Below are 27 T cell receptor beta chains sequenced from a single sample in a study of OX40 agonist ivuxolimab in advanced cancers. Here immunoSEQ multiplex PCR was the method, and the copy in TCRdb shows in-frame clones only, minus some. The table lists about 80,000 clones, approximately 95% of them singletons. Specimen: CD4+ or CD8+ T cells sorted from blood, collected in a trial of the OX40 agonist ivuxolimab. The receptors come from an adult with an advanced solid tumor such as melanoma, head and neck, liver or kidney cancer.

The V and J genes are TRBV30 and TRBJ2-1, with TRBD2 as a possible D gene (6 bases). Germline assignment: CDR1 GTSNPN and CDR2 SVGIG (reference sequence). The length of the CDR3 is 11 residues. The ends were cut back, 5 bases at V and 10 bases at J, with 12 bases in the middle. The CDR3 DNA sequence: TGTGCCTGGCGGGATGCGGGAGAGCAGTTCTTC. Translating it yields CAWRDAGEQFF. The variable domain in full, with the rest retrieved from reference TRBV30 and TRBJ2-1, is SQTIHQWPATLVQPVGSPLSLECTVEGTSNPNLYWYRQAAGRGLQLLFYSVGIGQISSEVPQNLSASRPQDRQFILSSKKLLLSDSGFYLCAWRDAGEQFFGPGTRLTVL.

The CDR3 protein is CASSLLGQTSNQPQHF. The CDR3 DNA sequence: TGTGCCAGCAGTCTTCTCGGACAGACGAGCAATCAGCCCCAGCATTTT. V and J are TRBV27 and TRBJ1-5; possibly TRBD1 for D (6 bases). This CDR3 is 16 amino acids long. Germline lookup yields CDR1 MNHEY and CDR2 SMNVEV (reference sequence). Trimming stripped 5 bases from V and 1 base from J, with 15 bases between.

In DNA form, the CDR3 reads TGTGCCAGCAGTGACTGGACAGGGTCGGGTCCTAAAGACACTGAAGCTTTCTTT. This codes for CASSDWTGSGPKDTEAFF. The chain recombines TRBV25-1 with TRBJ1-1; 8 bases align to TRBD1. Trimming cost V 3 bases and J 3 bases; bases outside gene matches: 15. The CDR3 loop spans 18 amino acids. Germline CDR1 MGHDK, CDR2 SYGVNS.

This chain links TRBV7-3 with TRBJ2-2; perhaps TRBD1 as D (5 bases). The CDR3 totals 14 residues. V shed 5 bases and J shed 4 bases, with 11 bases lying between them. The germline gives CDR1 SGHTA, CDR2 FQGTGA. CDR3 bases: TGTGCCAGCAGCATCCAGGGTGGCACCGGGGAGCTGTTTTTT. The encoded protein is CASSIQGGTGELFF.

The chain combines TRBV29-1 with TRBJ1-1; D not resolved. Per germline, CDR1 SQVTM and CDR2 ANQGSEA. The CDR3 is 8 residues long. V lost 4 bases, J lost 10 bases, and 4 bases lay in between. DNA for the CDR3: TGCAGCGTTGGGGGAGCTTTCTTT. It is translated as CSVGGAFF.

The CDR3 DNA reads TGCAGCGTTACCGACGGGGCGTCCCAAGAGACCCAGTACTTC. Its protein is CSVTDGASQETQYF. The chain is built from TRBV29-1 and TRBJ2-5; D possibly uses TRBD1 or TRBD2 (5 bases each). This CDR3 region has 14 residues. CDR1 and CDR2 from the germline V gene are SQVTM and ANQGSEA. Trimming removed 5 bases from V and 1 base from J, with 14 bases in between.

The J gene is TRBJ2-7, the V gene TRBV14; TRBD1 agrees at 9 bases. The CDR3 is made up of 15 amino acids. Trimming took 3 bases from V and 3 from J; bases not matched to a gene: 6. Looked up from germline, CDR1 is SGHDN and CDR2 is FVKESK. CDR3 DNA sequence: TGTGCCAGCAGCCACGGGACAGGGTGGTTCTACGAGCAGTACTTC. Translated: CASSHGTGWFYEQYF.

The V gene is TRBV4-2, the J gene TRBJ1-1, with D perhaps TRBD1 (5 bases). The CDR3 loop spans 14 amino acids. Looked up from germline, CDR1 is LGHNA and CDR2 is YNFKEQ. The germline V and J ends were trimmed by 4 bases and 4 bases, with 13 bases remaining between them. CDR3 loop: CASSPYGGVTEAFF. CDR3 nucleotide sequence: TGTGCCAGCAGCCCCTACGGGGGGGTCACTGAAGCTTTCTTT.

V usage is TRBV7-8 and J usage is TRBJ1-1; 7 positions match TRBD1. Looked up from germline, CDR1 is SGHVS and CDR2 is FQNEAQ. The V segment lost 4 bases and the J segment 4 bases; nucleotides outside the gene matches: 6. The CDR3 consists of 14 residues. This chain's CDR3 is CASSSTGLSTEAFF. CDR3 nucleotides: TGTGCCAGCAGCTCGACAGGGTTAAGCACTGAAGCTTTCTTT.

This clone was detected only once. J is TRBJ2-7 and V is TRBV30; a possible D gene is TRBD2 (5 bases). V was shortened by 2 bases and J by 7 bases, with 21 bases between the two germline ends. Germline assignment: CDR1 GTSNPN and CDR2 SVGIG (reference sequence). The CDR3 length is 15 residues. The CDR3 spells CAWSRATGSPREQYF. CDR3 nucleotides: TGTGCCTGGAGTAGAGCCACGGGGTCTCCTAGGGAGCAGTACTTC.

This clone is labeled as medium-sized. This CDR3 reads CASSLRDRGHEQYF. The CDR3, as DNA: TGTGCCAGCAGCCTCCGGGACAGGGGTCACGAGCAGTACTTC. The rearrangement uses TRBV7-9 and TRBJ2-7, with 10 bases that match TRBD1. J was trimmed by 5 bases and V by 5 bases; bases with no gene match: 6. The CDR3 is made up of 14 amino acids. Germline lookup yields CDR1 SEHNR and CDR2 FQNEAQ (reference sequence).

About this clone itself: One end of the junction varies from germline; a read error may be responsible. The DNA of the CDR3 is TGTGCTAGCAGCTTAGGCCCTAGCACAGATACGCAGTATTTT. Residues: CASSLGPSTDTQYF. The V gene is TRBV7-7, the J gene TRBJ2-3; D gene unclear. Per germline, CDR1 SSHAT and CDR2 FNYEAQ (reference sequence). The length of the CDR3 is 14 residues.

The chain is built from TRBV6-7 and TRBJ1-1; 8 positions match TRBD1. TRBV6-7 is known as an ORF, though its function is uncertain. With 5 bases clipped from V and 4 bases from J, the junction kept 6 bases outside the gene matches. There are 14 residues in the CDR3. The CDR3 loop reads CASSANRGITEAFF. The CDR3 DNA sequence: TGTGCCAGCAGTGCAAACAGGGGGATCACTGAAGCTTTCTTT.

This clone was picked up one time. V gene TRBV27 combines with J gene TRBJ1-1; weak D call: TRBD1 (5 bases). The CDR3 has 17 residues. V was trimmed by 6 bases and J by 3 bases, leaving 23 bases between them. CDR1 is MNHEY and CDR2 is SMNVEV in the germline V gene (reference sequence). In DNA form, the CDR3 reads TGTGCCAGCAGGGAAGGATGGGGGGGAAGTATGGACACTGAAGCTTTCTTT. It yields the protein CASREGWGGSMDTEAFF.

The CDR3 spells CASSLAVGQPQHF. In DNA, the CDR3 is TGTGCCAGCAGCTTAGCGGTGGGACAGCCCCAGCATTTT. The V and J genes are TRBV7-9 and TRBJ1-5; D unclear. The CDR3 loop spans 13 amino acids. CDR1 SEHNR and CDR2 FQNEAQ come from the germline V gene (reference sequence). Trimming stripped 0 bases from V and 7 bases from J, with 7 bases between.

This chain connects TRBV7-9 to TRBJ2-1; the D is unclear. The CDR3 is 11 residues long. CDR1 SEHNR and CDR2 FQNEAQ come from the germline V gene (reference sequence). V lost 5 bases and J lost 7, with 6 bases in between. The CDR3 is CASSQPNEQFF. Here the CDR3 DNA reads TGTGCCAGCAGCCAGCCAAATGAGCAGTTCTTC.

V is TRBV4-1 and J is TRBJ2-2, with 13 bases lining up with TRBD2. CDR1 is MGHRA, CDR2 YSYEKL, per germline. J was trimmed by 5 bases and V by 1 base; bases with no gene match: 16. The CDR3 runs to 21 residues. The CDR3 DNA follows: TGCGCCAGCAGCCAAGTCTTACTAGCGGGAGGGCCTCGGCTCGGTACCGGGGAGCTGTTTTTT. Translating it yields CASSQVLLAGGPRLGTGELFF.

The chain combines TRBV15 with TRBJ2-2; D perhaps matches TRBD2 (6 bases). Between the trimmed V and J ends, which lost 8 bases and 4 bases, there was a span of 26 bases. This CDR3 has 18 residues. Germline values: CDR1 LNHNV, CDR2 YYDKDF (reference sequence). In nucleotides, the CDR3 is TGTGCCACCGAGGATACCCTGGGGACTCCCTCAGGCACCGGGGAGCTGTTTTTT. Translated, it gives CATEDTLGTPSGTGELFF.

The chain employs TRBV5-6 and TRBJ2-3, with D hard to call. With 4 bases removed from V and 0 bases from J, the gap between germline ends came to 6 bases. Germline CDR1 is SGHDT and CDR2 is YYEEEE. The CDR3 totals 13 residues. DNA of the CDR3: TGTGCCAGCAGCGGCAGTAGCACAGATACGCAGTATTTT. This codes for CASSGSSTDTQYF.

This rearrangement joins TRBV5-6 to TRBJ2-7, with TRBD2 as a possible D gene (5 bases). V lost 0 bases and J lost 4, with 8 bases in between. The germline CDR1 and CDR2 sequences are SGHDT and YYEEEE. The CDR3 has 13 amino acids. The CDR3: CASSLGGLYEQYF. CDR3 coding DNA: TGTGCCAGCAGCTTGGGAGGGCTTTACGAGCAGTACTTC. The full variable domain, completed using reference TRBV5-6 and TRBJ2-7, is DAGVTQSPTHLIKTRGQQVTLRCSPKSGHDTVSWYQQALGQGPQFIFQYYEEEERQRGNFPDRFSGHQFPNYSSELNVNALLLGDSALYLCASSLGGLYEQYFGPGTRLTVT.

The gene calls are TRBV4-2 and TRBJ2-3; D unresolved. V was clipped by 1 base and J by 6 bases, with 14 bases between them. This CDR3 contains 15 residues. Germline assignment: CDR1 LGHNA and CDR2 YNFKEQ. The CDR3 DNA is TGTGCCAGCAGCCAAGGGCAGATGAGGAAGGATACGCAGTATTTT. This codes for CASSQGQMRKDTQYF.

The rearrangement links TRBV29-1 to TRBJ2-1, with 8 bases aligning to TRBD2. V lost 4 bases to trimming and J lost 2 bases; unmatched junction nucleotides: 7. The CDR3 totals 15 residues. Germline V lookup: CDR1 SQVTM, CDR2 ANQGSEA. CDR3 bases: TGCAGCGTTGGGGGCGGGAGGCTCCCCTACAATGAGCAGTTCTTC. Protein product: CSVGGGRLPYNEQFF.

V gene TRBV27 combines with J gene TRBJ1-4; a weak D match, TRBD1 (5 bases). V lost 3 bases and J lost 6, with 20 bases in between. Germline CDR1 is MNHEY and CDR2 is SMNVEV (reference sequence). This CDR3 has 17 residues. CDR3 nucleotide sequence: TGTGCCAGCAGTTTGAATAGGCGGGGCTTCGTAGATGAAAAACTGTTTTTT. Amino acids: CASSLNRRGFVDEKLFF.

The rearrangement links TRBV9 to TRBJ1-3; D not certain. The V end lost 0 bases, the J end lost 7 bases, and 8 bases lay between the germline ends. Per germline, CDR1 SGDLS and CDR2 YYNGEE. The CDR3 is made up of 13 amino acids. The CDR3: CASSVEAPNTIYF. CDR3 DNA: TGTGCCAGCAGCGTAGAAGCACCGAACACCATATATTTT. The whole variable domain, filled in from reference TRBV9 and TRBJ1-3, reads DSGVTQTPKHLITATGQRVTLRCSPRSGDLSVYWYQQSLDQGLQFLIQYYNGEERAKGNILERFSAQQFPDLHSELNLSSLELGDSALYFCASSVEAPNTIYFGEGSWLTVV.

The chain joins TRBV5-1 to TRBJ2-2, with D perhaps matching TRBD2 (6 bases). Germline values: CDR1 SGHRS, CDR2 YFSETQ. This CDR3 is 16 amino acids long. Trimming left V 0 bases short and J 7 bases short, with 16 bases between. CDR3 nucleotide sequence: TGCGCCAGCAGCTTGGGATCGACGGGAGTTTTCGGGGAGCTGTTTTTT. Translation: CASSLGSTGVFGELFF.

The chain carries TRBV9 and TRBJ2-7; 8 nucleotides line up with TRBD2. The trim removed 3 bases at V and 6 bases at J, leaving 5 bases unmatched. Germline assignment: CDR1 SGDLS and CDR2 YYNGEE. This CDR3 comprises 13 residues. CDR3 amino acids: CASSGGLVAEQYF. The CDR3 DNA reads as TGTGCCAGCAGCGGGGGACTAGTTGCCGAGCAGTACTTC. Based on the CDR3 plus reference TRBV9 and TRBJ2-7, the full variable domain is DSGVTQTPKHLITATGQRVTLRCSPRSGDLSVYWYQQSLDQGLQFLIQYYNGEERAKGNILERFSAQQFPDLHSELNLSSLELGDSALYFCASSGGLVAEQYFGPGTRLTVT.

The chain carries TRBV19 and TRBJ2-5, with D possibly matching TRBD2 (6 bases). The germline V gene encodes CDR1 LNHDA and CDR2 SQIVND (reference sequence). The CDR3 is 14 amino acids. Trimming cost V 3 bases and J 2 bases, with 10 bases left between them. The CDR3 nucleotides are TGTGCCAGTAGTATTACGGGGGAACAAGAGACCCAGTACTTC. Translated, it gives CASSITGEQETQYF. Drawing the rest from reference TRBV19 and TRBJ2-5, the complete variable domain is DGGITQSPKYLFRKEGQNVTLSCEQNLNHDAMYWYRQDPGQGLRLIYYSQIVNDFQKGDIAEGYSVSREKKESFPLTVTSAQKNPTAFYLCASSITGEQETQYFGPGTRLLVL.